The 25 T cell receptor beta chains reported below all come from one sample, sequenced in a study of T cells in Graves' hyperthyroidism and ophthalmopathy. RNA transcripts yielded amplified TCR beta CDR3 regions. A set of HTBI primers served as the primers for a first-round RT-PCR of the TCR CDR3. Each CDR3 protein is one row after TCRdb ran MiXCR on the multiplex PCR reads. The profile shows 460,000 or so distinct CDR3 sequences, under 15% of them singletons. The sequencing input was blood. The source of these receptors is a woman aged 18-30 years with Graves' hyperthyroidism.

The table lists this clonotype with many counts. This rearrangement joins TRBV19 to TRBJ1-1; no firm D call. V dropped 5 bases and J dropped 4 bases, with 11 bases sitting between them. This CDR3 comprises 13 residues. Germline V gives CDR1 LNHDA, CDR2 SQIVND (reference sequence). CDR3 in DNA: TGTGCCAGTAGTGATATGGCGGGCACTGAAGCTTTCTTT. Its translation: CASSDMAGTEAFF.

This clonotype was seen ten or more times. The CDR3 here is CASSPRVDSNTEAFF. In DNA, the CDR3 is TGTGCCAGCTCACCAAGGGTGGACAGTAACACTGAAGCTTTCTTT. The chain recombines TRBV18 with TRBJ1-1; possibly TRBD1 for D (6 bases). Germline CDR1 KGHSH, CDR2 LQKENI. V was pared by 2 bases and J by 2 bases, with 12 bases between. This CDR3 spans 15 amino acids.

This clonotype was picked up many times. This chain uses TRBV5-1 with TRBJ1-1; unclear D gene. The CDR3 totals 13 residues. CDR1 is SGHRS, CDR2 YFSETQ, per germline. V shed 5 bases and J shed 0 bases, with 8 bases lying between them. CDR3 region: CASSEVMNTEAFF. The CDR3 DNA reads as TGCGCCAGCAGTGAGGTTATGAACACTGAAGCTTTCTTT.

This clonotype has a handful of counts. The V gene is TRBV13, the J gene TRBJ2-7, with a weak D call TRBD1 (6 bases). Trimming left V 3 bases short and J 3 bases short, with 15 bases between. The CDR3 runs 15 residues. From germline, CDR1 is PRHDT and CDR2 FYEKMQ (reference sequence). The CDR3, as DNA: TGTGCCAGCAGCTTGACAGGATTGGGTTTCTACGAGCAGTACTTC. It yields the protein CASSLTGLGFYEQYF.

This clonotype was observed many times. This chain connects TRBV28 to TRBJ1-1, with unresolved D. Per the germline V gene, CDR1 is MDHEN and CDR2 is SYDVKM. The CDR3 consists of 14 residues. V gave up 10 bases and J gave up 1 base, with 16 bases separating them. This CDR3 is CATPGRDSNTEAFF. As DNA, the CDR3 is TGTGCCACTCCCGGTCGCGACTCGAACACTGAAGCTTTCTTT.

This clonotype was counted many times. The J gene is TRBJ2-7, the V gene TRBV6-2 or TRBV6-3; no clear D gene. This CDR3 comprises 13 residues. Trimming took off 2 bases at V and 10 bases at J, with 15 bases between the two ends. Germline lookup yields CDR1 MNHEY and CDR2 SVGEGT. The CDR3 bases are TGTGCCAGCAGTTACAACGACTCCCCGCGACAGTACGTC. Translated: CASSYNDSPRQYV.

This clonotype showed up many times. This sequence joins TRBV7-3 and TRBJ2-1, with unresolved D. CDR3 length: 13 amino acids. Looked up from germline, CDR1 is SGHTA and CDR2 is FQGTGA. Trimming removed 2 bases at V and 7 bases at J, with 9 bases between. In DNA form, the CDR3 reads TGTGCCAGCAGCTTAGGGCGGCAGAATGAGCAGTTCTTC. The encoded protein is CASSLGRQNEQFF.

This clonotype was seen more than once but under ten times. The genes are TRBV7-2 and TRBJ2-1; D remains unclear. Germline V lookup: CDR1 SGHTA, CDR2 FQGNSA. The germline V and J ends were trimmed by 0 bases and 4 bases, with 10 bases remaining between them. CDR3 length equals 15 residues. CDR3 sequence (DNA): TGTGCCAGCAGCTTAGCGGGATTCGAGTACAATGAGCAGTTCTTC. Translated: CASSLAGFEYNEQFF.

V gene TRBV18 combines with J gene TRBJ1-2, with D tentatively TRBD1 (5 bases). V was trimmed by 4 bases and J by 6 bases, leaving 15 bases between them. From germline, CDR1 is KGHSH and CDR2 LQKENI. The CDR3 has 14 residues. In DNA form, the CDR3 reads TGTGCCAGCTCACATGGGCTGGACACTGATGGCTACACCTTC. Amino acid sequence: CASSHGLDTDGYTF.

This clonotype was seen many times. The chain combines TRBV18 with TRBJ2-3, with TRBD1 matching over 9 bases. J lost 0 bases, V lost 0 bases, and 4 bases had no gene match. CDR3 length: 17 residues. Germline V gene data show CDR1 as KGHSH and CDR2 as LQKENI. CDR3 coding DNA: TGTGCCAGCTCACCACCAGGGACAGGGCGTAGCACAGATACGCAGTATTTT. Encoded protein: CASSPPGTGRSTDTQYF.

J is TRBJ1-1 and V is TRBV29-1; 7 nucleotides line up with TRBD1. The CDR3 loop spans 13 amino acids. CDR1 is SQVTM, CDR2 ANQGSEA, per germline. The J segment lost 4 bases and the V segment lost 4 bases, leaving 6 bases of the junction unmatched. CDR3 DNA sequence: TGCAGCGTTGGGGACAGTCTGGGCACTGAAGCTTTCTTT. Translating gives CSVGDSLGTEAFF.

The sample holds many counts of this clonotype. This sequence joins TRBV10-2 and TRBJ1-1; 9 nucleotides agree with TRBD1. The germline gives CDR1 WSHSY, CDR2 SAAADI. Trimming at V came to 1 base and at J to 5 bases, leaving 2 bases not matched to a gene. The CDR3 has 14 amino acids. The CDR3 DNA reads TGCGCCAGCAGTGAGTGGGGACAGGGAACTGAAGCTTTCTTT. This gives the protein CASSEWGQGTEAFF.

The chain combines TRBV15 with TRBJ2-3; 9 nucleotides align to TRBD2. The CDR3 has 19 residues. Germline V gene sequence: CDR1 LNHNV, CDR2 YYDKDF (reference sequence). The V gene end was trimmed by 0 bases and the J gene end by 4 bases; junction bases not matched to a gene: 14. CDR3 sequence reads: CATSRDWGGRATRADTQYF. CDR3 nucleotide sequence: TGTGCCACCAGCAGAGATTGGGGCGGGAGGGCCACAAGGGCAGATACGCAGTATTTT.

V is TRBV27 and J is TRBJ1-6; no clear D gene. The CDR3 covers 16 residues. Germline V gene lookup returns CDR1 MNHEY and CDR2 SMNVEV (reference sequence). Trimming cost V 5 bases and J 0 bases, with 11 bases left between them. DNA of the CDR3: TGTGCCAGCAGTCCTAGAATGAGCTCCTATAATTCACCCCTCCACTTT. Its translation is CASSPRMSSYNSPLHF.

This clonotype was observed at least ten times. This CDR3 is CSASPGTTSDTQYF. CDR3 nucleotide sequence: TGCAGTGCTAGCCCCGGGACTACCTCAGATACGCAGTATTTT. The V and J genes are TRBV20-1 and TRBJ2-3; TRBD2 aligns across 7 bases. Unmatched junction bases numbered 7, after V lost 3 bases and J lost 4 bases. Per the germline V gene, CDR1 is DFQATT and CDR2 is SNEGSKA (reference sequence). This CDR3 is built from 14 residues.

This clonotype was counted a few times. The chain couples TRBV6-4 to TRBJ1-2; TRBD1 aligns across 8 bases. CDR1 is MRHNA and CDR2 is SNTAGT in the germline V gene. The CDR3 length is 14 residues. The J segment lost 4 bases and the V segment lost 6 bases, leaving 7 bases of the junction unmatched. CDR3 loop: CASRPSGQGYGYTF. CDR3 DNA: TGTGCCAGCAGACCCTCCGGACAGGGCTATGGCTACACCTTC.

This clonotype came up many times. V and J are TRBV24-1 and TRBJ2-5; 10 bases agree with TRBD1. With 4 bases clipped from V and 5 bases from J, the junction kept 6 bases outside the gene matches. Germline V gives CDR1 KGHDR, CDR2 SFDVKD. This CDR3 spans 15 amino acids. CDR3 loop: CATSDRTGGGETQYF. The DNA of the CDR3 is TGTGCCACCAGTGACCGGACAGGGGGTGGGGAGACCCAGTACTTC.

This clonotype has at least ten counts. The V gene is TRBV6-5, the J gene TRBJ1-5; TRBD1 is a possible D gene (5 bases). The ends were cut back, 2 bases at V and 5 bases at J, with 10 bases in the middle. CDR3 size: 14 residues. Germline loops: CDR1 MNHEY, CDR2 SVGAGI. Written as DNA, the CDR3 is TGTGCCAGCAGTTACAGGGGTGGGGATCAGCCCCAGCATTTT. This sequence encodes CASSYRGGDQPQHF.

This clonotype has at least ten counts. The CDR3 spells CSAIAGVSYNEQFF. The CDR3, as DNA: TGCAGTGCTATAGCGGGAGTTTCCTACAATGAGCAGTTCTTC. The chain recombines TRBV20-1 with TRBJ2-1; TRBD2 aligns across 9 bases. The CDR3 consists of 14 residues. Losses at the gene ends were 4 bases for V and 1 base for J; bases not matched to a gene: 2. CDR1 is DFQATT and CDR2 is SNEGSKA in the germline V gene (reference sequence).

This clonotype was seen ten or more times. The gene calls are TRBV6-1 and TRBJ2-6; D is possibly TRBD1 (6 bases). CDR1 and CDR2 (germline): MNHNS, SASEGT. This CDR3 is built from 18 residues. Trimming took off 4 bases at V and 0 bases at J, with 16 bases between the two ends. CDR3 sequence (DNA): TGTGCCAGCAGTGCGCCCGGGACACCCGGCTCTGGGGCCAACGTCCTGACTTTC. It codes for CASSAPGTPGSGANVLTF.

This clonotype was counted a few times. The genes are TRBV29-1 and TRBJ1-4, with D hard to call. The CDR3 runs 14 residues. CDR1 is SQVTM and CDR2 is ANQGSEA in the germline V gene. Trimming shortened V by 4 bases and J by 0 bases, and 9 bases separated the two germline ends. DNA of the CDR3: TGCAGCGTTGCCGAGCGGGCAACTAATGAAAAACTGTTTTTT. It specifies CSVAERATNEKLFF.

This rearrangement joins TRBV25-1 to TRBJ2-4; 9 bases agree with TRBD1. The CDR3 has 15 residues. Germline CDR1 and CDR2: MGHDK and SYGVNS. The J segment lost 8 bases and the V segment lost 2 bases, leaving 7 bases of the junction unmatched. The CDR3 protein is CASSEPTGGADIQYF. In nucleotides, the CDR3 is TGTGCCAGCAGTGAACCAACAGGGGGCGCAGACATTCAGTACTTC.

The chain employs TRBV18 and TRBJ1-1, with 9 bases lining up with TRBD1. V lost 4 bases and J lost 0; bases outside the gene matches: 3. There are 15 residues in the CDR3. Germline V gene lookup returns CDR1 KGHSH and CDR2 LQKENI. CDR3 nucleotide sequence: TGTGCCAGCTCACAGGGACAGGGTATGAACACTGAAGCTTTCTTT. It specifies CASSQGQGMNTEAFF.

V gene TRBV9 combines with J gene TRBJ2-1; D call uncertain. The CDR3 is 16 residues long. The V end lost 0 bases, the J end lost 1 base, and 11 bases lay between the germline ends. The V gene's germline CDR1 is SGDLS and CDR2 YYNGEE. The DNA for the CDR3 is TGTGCCAGCAGCGTAGGTTTTGGTCGATCCTACAATGAGCAGTTCTTC. Protein: CASSVGFGRSYNEQFF.

Remarks on this clonotype: A much larger clone is a single base away; this may be a read error. This rearrangement joins TRBV20-1 to TRBJ1-1; 9 bases align to TRBD1. The CDR3 totals 18 residues. Germline V gene data show CDR1 as DFQATT and CDR2 as SNEGSKA (reference sequence). The CDR3 loop is CSAVQGAFVIGTNAEAFF. CDR3 DNA sequence: TGCAGTGCTGTACAGGGGGCCTTCGTAATAGGGACGAACGCTGAAGCTTTCTTT.